The present TCR beta chain was sequenced within a study of T cell changes during pregnancy in multiple sclerosis. This table comes from immunoSEQ multiplex PCR, and its TCRdb copy is limited to in-frame clones, with some not included. The data hold 100,000 or so clones, with approximately 92% observed a single time. With V trimmed by 4 bases and J by 5 bases, 11 bases remained unmatched. This CDR3 has 16 residues. Looked up from germline, CDR1 is MNHNS and CDR2 is SASEGT. This material consisted of peripheral blood, taken in the second trimester of pregnancy. This chain connects TRBV6-1 to TRBJ1-1, with 9 nucleotides matching TRBD1. This clonotype originated in a female donor with multiple sclerosis, enrolled in a pregnancy study. This chain's CDR3 is CASSGHRGRWGTEAFF. CDR3 DNA sequence: TGTGCCAGCAGTGGCCACAGGGGGCGCTGGGGAACTGAAGCTTTCTTT.